The T cell receptor (beta chain) described here comes from a study of shared clonotypes between healthy human individuals (dated by TCRdb to between 2020 and 2021). As for the study more broadly: Two women and a few men aged 18 to 49 years were included in the cohort. For each donor, three plates each were used for CD4 naive and CD4 memory, two plates were used for CD8 naive, and one plate was used for CD8 memory. Blood TCR repertoires of five healthy adults were deeply sequenced to estimate repertoire size and the extent of clonotype sharing between individuals. Libraries were prepared and TCR repertoires were sequenced by different laboratories using diverse techniques, in order to increase sequencing depth and limit assay-specific biases. Between about 0.94 and 8.9 billion PBMCs per donor were obtained by leukapheresis. General conclusions and limits of the study: Even with the large sequencing depth, rarefaction of the sorted-subset datasets indicated that sequencing was incomplete. Sampling was restricted to blood, and TCR repertoires in tissue are likely to differ from TCR repertoires in blood. Estimated clonotype richness was generally larger for naive than for memory subsets. Higher generation probabilities were observed for clonotypes shared by all four sorted-subset donors than for non-shared clonotypes. Sharing across four donors was observed for approximately 5% of naive CD4, 3.5% of naive CD8, around 2.5% of memory CD4, and roughly 0.4% of memory CD8 clonotypes. Pairwise subsampling led to the expectation that sequencing depth would affect the degree of clonotype sharing among donors. The small number of donors limited the genetic and exposure-history diversity represented.

From a lookup of the germline V gene, CDR1 and CDR2 are SGHTA and FQGNSA. The CDR3 measures 14 amino acids from cysteine to phenylalanine. Only the CDR3 DNA stays, 42 bases, in frame from base 1. Trimming costs V 5 bases and J 5 bases, and their ends lie 15 bases apart. Using the deep immunoSEQ assay, multiplex PCR amplified TCR CDR3 regions from genomic DNA. Extracted genomic DNA from each cell subset was distributed evenly across all wells of several immunoSEQ 96-well plates, and each plate was treated as a replicate. For sorted subsets, 200 to 250 ng of genomic DNA, equivalent to tens of thousands of T cell genomes, went into each replicate PCR. Purified libraries were quantified with a Qubit 3.0 fluorometer, sized on a Bioanalyzer 2100, and re-quantified with the KAPA Library Quantification kit. Every immunoSEQ 96-well plate was sequenced on a dedicated single-read 150-cycle Illumina NextSeq 550 flow cell. The published analysis was carried out like this. Because the immunoSEQ output included only junctional sequences and no quality scores, the filtering could not be the same as the filtering used for full-length reads. Sequences were annotated with PyIR, a Python wrapper for IgBLAST v1.9, using IMGT germline references to assign V/J genes and CDR3. Reads with weak V/J assignments (E-value above 1e-6), missing CDR3, stop codons, out-of-frame junctions, or ambiguous translated residues were removed. V3J clonotypes were defined as sequences sharing an identical inferred V gene, J gene, and CDR3 amino acid sequence. To compute the percentage overlap between repertoires, the number of shared unique clonotypes was divided by the size of the smaller repertoire. Three approaches were used to assess repertoire richness: RTK rarefaction, the Chao1 estimator, and Recon v2.1 estimates of unobserved clonotypes. For all TCRbeta clonotypes obtained by the gDNA method from four donors, generation probabilities were computed with OLGA. TCRdb holds this immuneACCESS table with in-frame rearrangements only. Some clones are missing; in checked studies, unresolved V genes explain under half, and the rest has no known cause. V, J and clone size are taken as reported in that table, and D and trimming were inferred from the DNA itself. The table for this sample lists about a million clones; more than 75% of them were counted only once. The ten largest account for over 1.3% of the sample.

The donors were healthy, HIV-negative adults who had no recently reported acute infections or vaccinations. Every donor was a Caucasian adult living in Nashville, Tennessee, USA. CD4+ T cells were enriched through magnetic negative selection, after which naive cells were positively selected on CD45RA and the remaining negative fraction served as the memory subset. After blood collection by leukapheresis, PBMCs were isolated using Ficoll-Histopaque density gradient centrifugation and then cryopreserved in the vapor phase of liquid nitrogen. Analytical flow cytometry was used to check the purity and quantity of every magnetically sorted T cell population. From each sorted fraction, genomic DNA was isolated and quantified by UV absorbance on a Nanodrop 2000c. Details on this clone: What antigen it recognizes has not been identified. No qualities accompany the bases; no much larger clone lies one base away.

This sequence originates from a man aged 18 to 30 in good health. The specimen was memory CD4+ T cells sorted from blood. In light of the paper, this sample's cell subset or site label describes: CD45RA-negative fraction. This chain joins TRBV7-2 to TRBJ2-5, with no reliable assignment of the D segment. The CDR3 has the sequence CASSIAGPFETQYF. The DNA sequence is given as TGTGCCAGCAGCATTGCTGGGCCATTCGAGACCCAGTACTTC.